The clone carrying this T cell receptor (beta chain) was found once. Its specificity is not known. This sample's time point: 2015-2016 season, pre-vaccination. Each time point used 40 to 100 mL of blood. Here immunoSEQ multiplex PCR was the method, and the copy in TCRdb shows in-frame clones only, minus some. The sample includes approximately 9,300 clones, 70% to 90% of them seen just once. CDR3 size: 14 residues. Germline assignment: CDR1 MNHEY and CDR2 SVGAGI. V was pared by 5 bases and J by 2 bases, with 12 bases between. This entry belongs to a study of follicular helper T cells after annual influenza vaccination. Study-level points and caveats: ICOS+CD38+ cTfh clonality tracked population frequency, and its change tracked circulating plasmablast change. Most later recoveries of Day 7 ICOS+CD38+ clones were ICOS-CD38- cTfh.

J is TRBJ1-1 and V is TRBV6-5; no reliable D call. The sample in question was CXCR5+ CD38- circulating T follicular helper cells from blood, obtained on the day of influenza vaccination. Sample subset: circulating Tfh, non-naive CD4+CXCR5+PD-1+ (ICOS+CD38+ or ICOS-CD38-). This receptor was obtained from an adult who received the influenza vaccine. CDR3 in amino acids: CASSRGEGNTEAFF. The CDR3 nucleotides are TGTGCCAGCAGTCGGGGTGAGGGCAACACTGAAGCTTTCTTT.